Shown below are 6 T cell receptor beta chains from a single sample sequenced in a study of blood T cell repertoires in COVID-19. Libraries were prepared by immunoSEQ multiplex PCR; TCRdb keeps only in-frame clonotypes and omits some of them. The table has over 75,000 clones, 75% to 90% seen once; the top ten hold under 35%. The material sequenced was peripheral blood. Receptors originate from a woman of 80 years or more with active or convalescent COVID-19.

The V gene is TRBV6-5, the J gene TRBJ1-4, with D uncertain. Per the germline V gene, CDR1 is MNHEY and CDR2 is SVGAGI. The CDR3 contains 15 residues. With 0 bases removed from V and 7 bases from J, the gap between germline ends came to 12 bases. CDR3 residues: CASSYSPGIGEKLFF. CDR3 in DNA: TGTGCCAGCAGTTACTCTCCCGGGATTGGTGAAAAACTGTTTTTT.

The chain is built from TRBV28 and TRBJ2-7; maybe TRBD1 (6 bases). Trimming pared 10 bases from V and 0 bases from J, leaving 25 bases between. Germline CDR1 and CDR2: MDHEN and SYDVKM. This CDR3 has 17 amino acids. The CDR3 region has the DNA TGTGCCACCGGTGGGGGCAGGACTGGGGTATTCTCCTACGAGCAGTACTTC. This translates into CATGGGRTGVFSYEQYF.

The chain recombines TRBV19 with TRBJ2-3; a possible D gene is TRBD2 (6 bases). The V gene lost 6 bases and the J gene lost 1 base, with 14 bases spanning the gap. CDR1 LNHDA and CDR2 SQIVND come from the germline V gene (reference sequence). The CDR3 is made up of 15 amino acids. The CDR3 region is CASSSSGVRTDTQYF. CDR3 coding DNA: TGTGCCAGTAGCTCCTCGGGAGTCCGCACAGATACGCAGTATTTT.

The gene calls are TRBV3-1 (or the pseudogene TRBV3-2) and TRBJ1-4; D may be TRBD1 (5 bases). Germline assignment: CDR1 LGHDT and CDR2 YNNKEL (reference sequence). Between the trimmed V and J ends, which lost 1 base and 6 bases, there was a span of 9 bases. The length of the CDR3 is 14 residues. The CDR3 protein is CASSQAGRDEKLFF. CDR3 nucleotide sequence: TGTGCCAGCAGCCAAGCAGGCAGGGATGAAAAACTGTTTTTT.

This clone was seen once. The chain links TRBV28 to TRBJ2-7; 11 nucleotides line up with TRBD2. Germline CDR1 is MDHEN and CDR2 is SYDVKM. The CDR3 consists of 17 residues. V dropped 2 bases and J dropped 0; count of bases not matched to a gene: 6. CDR3 in DNA: TGTGCCAGCAGTTTAGAGAGACTAGCGGGAACCTCCTACGAGCAGTACTTC. Its translation: CASSLERLAGTSYEQYF. The whole variable domain, remainder taken from reference TRBV28 and TRBJ2-7, is DVKVTQSSRYLVKRTGEKVFLECVQDMDHENMFWYRQDPGLGLRLIYFSYDVKMKEKGDIPEGYSVSREKKERFSLILESASTNQTSMYLCASSLERLAGTSYEQYFGPGTRLTVT.

This rearrangement joins TRBV28 to TRBJ2-7; perhaps TRBD2 as D (5 bases). Germline V gives CDR1 MDHEN, CDR2 SYDVKM. The CDR3 extends over 15 amino acids. Trimming left V 3 bases short and J 2 bases short, with 14 bases between. The CDR3 loop reads CASSFIGERTYEQYF. In nucleotides, the CDR3 is TGTGCCAGCAGTTTTATCGGGGAAAGGACCTACGAGCAGTACTTC.